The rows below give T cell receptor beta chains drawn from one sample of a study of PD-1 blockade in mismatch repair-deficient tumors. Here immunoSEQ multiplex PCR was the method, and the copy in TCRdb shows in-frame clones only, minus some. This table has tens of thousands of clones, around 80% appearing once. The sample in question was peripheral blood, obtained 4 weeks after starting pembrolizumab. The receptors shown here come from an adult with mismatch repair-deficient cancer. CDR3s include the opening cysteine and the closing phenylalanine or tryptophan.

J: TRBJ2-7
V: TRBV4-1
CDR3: CASSQVLGAPGEQYF

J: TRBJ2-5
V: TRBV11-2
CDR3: CASSQDRDGETQYF

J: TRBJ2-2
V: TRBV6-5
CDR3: CASSAKLPGELFF

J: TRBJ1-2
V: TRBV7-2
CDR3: CASSSSGTDYGYTF

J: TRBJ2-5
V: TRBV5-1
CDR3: CASSSEGTETQYF

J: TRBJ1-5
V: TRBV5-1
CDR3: CASGLGQTNQPQHF

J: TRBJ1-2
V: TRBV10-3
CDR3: CAISESLGSQGAYGYTF

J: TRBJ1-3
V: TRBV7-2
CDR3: CASSLIRSTGAGNTIYF

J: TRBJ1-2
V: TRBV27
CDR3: CASKNRGLGYTF

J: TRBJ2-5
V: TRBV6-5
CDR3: CASRPGITSRAQYF

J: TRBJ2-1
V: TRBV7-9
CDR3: CASSFFEAEQFF

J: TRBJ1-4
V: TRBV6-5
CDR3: CASRGTGDTEKLFF

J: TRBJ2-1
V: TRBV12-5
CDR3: CASGSNRPRDRGTQWYNEQFF

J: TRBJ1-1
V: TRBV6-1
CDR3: CASSDHTEAFF

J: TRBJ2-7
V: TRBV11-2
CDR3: CASSKDSSYEQYF

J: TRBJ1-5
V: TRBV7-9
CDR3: CASSLEDLVPHF

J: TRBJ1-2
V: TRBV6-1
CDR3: CASSEGGGTYGYTF

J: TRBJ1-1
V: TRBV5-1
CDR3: CASSFGQGQGNTEAFF

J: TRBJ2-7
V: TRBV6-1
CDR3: CASSGTTGFAYEQYF

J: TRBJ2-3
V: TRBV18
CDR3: CASSPLDRAGDTQYF

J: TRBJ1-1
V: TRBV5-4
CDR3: CASSLDQGTNTEAFF

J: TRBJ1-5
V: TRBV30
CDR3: CAWSLDRGGNQPQHF

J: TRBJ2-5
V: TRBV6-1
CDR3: CASSALETQYF

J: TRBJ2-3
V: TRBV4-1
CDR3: CASRLTSSTDTQYF

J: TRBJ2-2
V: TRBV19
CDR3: CASSMTAKVGGELFF

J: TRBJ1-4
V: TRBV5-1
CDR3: CASSLGASNEKLFF

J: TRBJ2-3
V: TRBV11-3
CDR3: CASSLGTSGSTDTQYF

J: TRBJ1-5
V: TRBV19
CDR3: CASSNVGPKNQPQHF

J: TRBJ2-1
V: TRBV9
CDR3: CASSPGLAENEQFF

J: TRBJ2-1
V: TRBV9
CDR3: CASSATRSTYNEQFF

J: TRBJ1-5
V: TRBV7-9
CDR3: CASSPDSHQPQHF

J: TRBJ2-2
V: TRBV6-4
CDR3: CASSPDGNTGELFF

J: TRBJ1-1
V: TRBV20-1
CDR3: CSRFGGTEAFF

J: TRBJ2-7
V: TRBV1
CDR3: CTSTPYEQYF

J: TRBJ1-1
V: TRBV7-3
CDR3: CASSLMGPGTGGNTEAFF

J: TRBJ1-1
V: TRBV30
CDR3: CAGERNTEAFF

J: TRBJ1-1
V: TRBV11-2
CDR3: CASSEYTEAFF

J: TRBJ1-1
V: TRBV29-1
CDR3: CSVQGFSEAFF

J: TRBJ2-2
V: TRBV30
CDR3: CAWRPTGIGELFF

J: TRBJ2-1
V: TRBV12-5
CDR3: CASGPMNEQFF

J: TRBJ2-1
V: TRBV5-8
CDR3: CASSAQGPYNEQFF

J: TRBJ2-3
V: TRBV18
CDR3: CASSRSGRADTQYF

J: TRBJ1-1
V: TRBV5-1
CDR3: CASSWERTMNTEAFF

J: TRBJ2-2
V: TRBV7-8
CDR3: CASSLGVRTSGIAGPGELFF

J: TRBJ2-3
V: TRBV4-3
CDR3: CASSQGRSTDTQYF

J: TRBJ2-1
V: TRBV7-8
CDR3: CASSLGGRGGNEQFF

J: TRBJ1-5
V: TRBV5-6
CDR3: CASSLAANQPQHF

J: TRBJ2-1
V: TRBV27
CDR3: CASRSGSWGYNEQFF

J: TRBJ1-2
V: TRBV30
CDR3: CAWSVSLGGYTF

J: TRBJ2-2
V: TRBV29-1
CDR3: CSASKQGTRGELFF

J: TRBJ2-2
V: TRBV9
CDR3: CASSVAQTPGRELFF

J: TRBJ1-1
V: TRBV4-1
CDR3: CASSQGGSRLNTEAFF

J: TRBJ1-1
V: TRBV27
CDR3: CASSLSRGSRNTEAFF

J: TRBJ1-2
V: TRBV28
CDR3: CASIGLRASNGYTF

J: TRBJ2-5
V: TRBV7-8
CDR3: CASSPAEETQYF